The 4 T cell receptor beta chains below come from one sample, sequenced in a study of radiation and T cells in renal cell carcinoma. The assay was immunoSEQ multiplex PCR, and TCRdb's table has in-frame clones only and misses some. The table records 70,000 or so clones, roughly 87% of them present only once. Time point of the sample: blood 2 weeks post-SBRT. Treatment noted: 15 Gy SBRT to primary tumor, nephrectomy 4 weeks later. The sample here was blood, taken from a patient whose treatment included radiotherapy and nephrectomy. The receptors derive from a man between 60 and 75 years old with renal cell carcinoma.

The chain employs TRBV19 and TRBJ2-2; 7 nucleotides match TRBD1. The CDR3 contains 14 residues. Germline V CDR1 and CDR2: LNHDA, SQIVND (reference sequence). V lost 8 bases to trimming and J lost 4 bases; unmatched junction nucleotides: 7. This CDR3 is CASLHRGGTGELFF. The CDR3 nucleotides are TGTGCCAGTCTGCACAGGGGTGGCACCGGGGAGCTGTTTTTT.

CDR3 sequence: CASSSEAKNIQYF. The CDR3, as DNA: TGTGCCAGTAGTTCAGAAGCCAAAAACATTCAGTACTTC. This chain uses TRBV19 with TRBJ2-4; D call uncertain. Germline V CDR1 and CDR2: LNHDA, SQIVND (reference sequence). This CDR3 has 13 residues. V was clipped by 5 bases and J by 0 bases, with 5 bases between them.

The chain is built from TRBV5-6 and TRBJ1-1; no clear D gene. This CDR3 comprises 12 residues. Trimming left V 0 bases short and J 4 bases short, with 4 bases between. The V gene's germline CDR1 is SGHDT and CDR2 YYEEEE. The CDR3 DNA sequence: TGTGCCAGCAGCTTGGTTGGCACTGAAGCTTTCTTT. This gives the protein CASSLVGTEAFF. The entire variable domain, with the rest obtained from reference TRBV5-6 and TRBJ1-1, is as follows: DAGVTQSPTHLIKTRGQQVTLRCSPKSGHDTVSWYQQALGQGPQFIFQYYEEEERQRGNFPDRFSGHQFPNYSSELNVNALLLGDSALYLCASSLVGTEAFFGQGTRLTVV.

CDR3 in DNA: TGTGCCAGTAGTATTTTTTTCTCGGGTAACTACGAGCAGTACTTC. It is translated as CASSIFFSGNYEQYF. The chain joins TRBV19 to TRBJ2-7; no firm D call. In germline, CDR1 is LNHDA, CDR2 SQIVND (reference sequence). V was cut by 3 bases and J by 3 bases, with 15 bases left in between. This CDR3 region has 15 residues. The full variable domain, in which reference TRBV19 and TRBJ2-7 provide the parts outside the CDR3, is DGGITQSPKYLFRKEGQNVTLSCEQNLNHDAMYWYRQDPGQGLRLIYYSQIVNDFQKGDIAEGYSVSREKKESFPLTVTSAQKNPTAFYLCASSIFFSGNYEQYFGPGTRLTVT.